This T cell receptor (beta chain) came from a study of response to subunit inactivated influenza vaccine. Study-level results: The authors proposed limited new T cell recruitment per seasonal influenza vaccination.

This clonotype was detected a few times. No antigen is known for it. The germline V gene has CDR1 MNHEY and CDR2 SVGEGT. This CDR3 region has 13 residues. J lost 4 bases, V lost 5 bases, and 4 bases had no gene match. One entry per CDR3 protein, called by TCRdb with MiXCR from the RT-PCR reads. This table holds hundreds of thousands of distinct CDR3 sequences, 6% to 9% found once. The clonotype originates from a man between 50 and 75 years old who received an inactivated influenza vaccine. This chain joins TRBV6-2 or TRBV6-3 and TRBJ1-1, with TRBD1 matching over 7 bases. Sequencing was performed on PBMCs from blood, taken less than 30 months after vaccination. CDR3 in amino acids: CASSKTGPTEAFF. CDR3 nucleotides: TGTGCCAGCAGTAAGACAGGGCCCACTGAAGCTTTCTTT.